This T cell receptor (beta chain) derives from a study of OX40 agonist ivuxolimab in advanced cancers. Clones were read by immunoSEQ multiplex PCR, and TCRdb kept only the in-frame ones, dropping some. The sample shows roughly 48,000 clones, more than 85% of them seen only once. From germline, CDR1 is MGHRA and CDR2 YSYEKL. V lost 6 bases and J lost 5; bases outside the gene matches: 7. This CDR3 has 14 residues. The sequence was obtained from an adult with an advanced solid tumor such as melanoma, head and neck, liver or kidney cancer. The sequenced sample was CD4+ or CD8+ T cells sorted from blood, obtained in a trial of the OX40 agonist ivuxolimab. This chain links TRBV4-1 with TRBJ2-5; 9 bases map to TRBD1. The CDR3 DNA follows: TGCGCCAGCAGTTCGGACAGGGGCGAGGAGACCCAGTACTTC. Its protein is CASSSDRGEETQYF.